These 32 T cell receptor beta chains share one sample of origin, sequenced in a study of CD8+CD57+ T cells in acquired aplastic anemia. Profiling that covered TCR beta VDJ and CDR3 relied on genomic DNA as its template. TCRdb fed the reads into MiXCR, producing one record per CDR3 protein. In the table there are 200,000 to 250,000 distinct CDR3 sequences, approximately 35% of which are singletons. Sequenced material: sorted CD4+, CD8+, or CD8+CD57+ T cells (not recorded which) from PBMCs. These receptors originate from a human donor in good health, serving as a control.

V usage is TRBV19 and J usage is TRBJ1-6; 7 bases line up with TRBD1. Germline lookup yields CDR1 LNHDA and CDR2 SQIVND (reference sequence). CDR3 length equals 13 residues. V lost 6 bases, J lost 7 bases, and 3 bases stayed unmatched. Written as DNA, the CDR3 is TGTGCCAGTAGGTCAGGGGGAAATTCACCCCTCCACTTT. This codes for CASRSGGNSPLHF. The full variable domain, with the rest looked up from reference TRBV19 and TRBJ1-6, is DGGITQSPKYLFRKEGQNVTLSCEQNLNHDAMYWYRQDPGQGLRLIYYSQIVNDFQKGDIAEGYSVSREKKESFPLTVTSAQKNPTAFYLCASRSGGNSPLHFGNGTRLTVT.

CDR3 residues: CASSYTRQGGEKLFF. DNA for the CDR3: TGTGCCAGCAGTTACACAAGACAGGGCGGGGAAAAACTGTTTTTT. This chain links TRBV6-5 with TRBJ1-4; TRBD1 aligns across 7 bases. Looked up from germline, CDR1 is MNHEY and CDR2 is SVGAGI. Unmatched junction bases numbered 8, after V lost 2 bases and J lost 8 bases. This CDR3 is 15 amino acids long.

This clonotype showed up many times. The J gene is TRBJ1-6, the V gene TRBV25-1; D unclear. The CDR3 loop spans 16 amino acids. Trimming took off 7 bases at V and 7 bases at J, with 20 bases between the two ends. Looked up from germline, CDR1 is MGHDK and CDR2 is SYGVNS. The CDR3 loop reads CASNPPEVPRNSPLHF. The CDR3 DNA is TGTGCCAGCAATCCACCGGAGGTACCAAGGAATTCACCCCTCCACTTT.

The chain employs TRBV5-5 and TRBJ1-2; TRBD1 agrees at 11 bases. This CDR3 has 15 amino acids. Unmatched junction bases numbered 8, after V lost 4 bases and J lost 6 bases. In germline, CDR1 is SGHKS, CDR2 YYEKEE (reference sequence). This CDR3 is CASSRGQGVVHGYTF. Written as DNA, the CDR3 is TGTGCCAGCAGCCGGGGACAGGGGGTAGTGCATGGCTACACCTTC.

The chain has TRBV4-1 and TRBJ1-1; possible D gene TRBD1, 5 bases. Germline values: CDR1 MGHRA, CDR2 YSYEKL. Trimming left V 1 base short and J 13 bases short, with 16 bases between. The CDR3 spans 13 residues. Written as DNA, the CDR3 is TGCGCCAGCAGCCAAGTCGGGACGGGGCCGGATTTCTTT. Translation gives CASSQVGTGPDFF.

This clonotype occurred many times. The V gene is TRBV5-4, the J gene TRBJ1-1; 9 nucleotides agree with TRBD1. The V gene's germline CDR1 is SGHNT and CDR2 YYREEE (reference sequence). CDR3 size: 14 residues. The J segment lost 5 bases and the V segment lost 3 bases, leaving 5 bases of the junction unmatched. CDR3 loop: CASSSRQGGTEAFF. In nucleotides, the CDR3 is TGTGCCAGCAGCTCAAGACAGGGGGGGACTGAAGCTTTCTTT.

This clonotype was counted many times. The chain carries TRBV20-1 and TRBJ1-1, with D possibly matching TRBD1 (5 bases). The CDR3 loop spans 13 amino acids. In germline, CDR1 is DFQATT, CDR2 SNEGSKA (reference sequence). The germline V and J ends were trimmed by 6 bases and 6 bases, with 17 bases remaining between them. The CDR3 nucleotides read TGCAGTGCAACCAGGACATTCCGCCCTGAAGCTTTCTTT. The encoded protein is CSATRTFRPEAFF.

The V call is TRBV5-1, the J call TRBJ1-6; D gene ambiguous. The CDR3 sequence is 15 residues long. The V and J ends lost 0 bases and 8 bases respectively, with 12 bases between them. Germline-derived CDR1 and CDR2 are SGHRS and YFSETQ. The CDR3 bases are TGCGCCAGCAGCTTGGGACATCGAGGATATTCACCCCTCCACTTT. It specifies CASSLGHRGYSPLHF.

Comments on this clonotype: Being one base from a much bigger clone, this may be a read error. For the CDR3, the DNA is TGTGCCAGCAGCTCGCTAGCGGGGGACACATCCACAGATACGCAGTATTTT. Its translation: CASSSLAGDTSTDTQYF. V usage is TRBV11-1 and J usage is TRBJ2-3; 10 positions match TRBD2. The germline gives CDR1 SGHAT, CDR2 FQDESV (reference sequence). This CDR3 spans 17 amino acids. V was clipped by 4 bases and J by 2 bases; unmatched bases: 9.

The chain employs TRBV24-1 and TRBJ1-5; a possible D gene is TRBD1 (5 bases). This CDR3 has 17 residues. Trimming removed 4 bases from V and 1 base from J, with 16 bases in between. CDR1 is KGHDR and CDR2 is SFDVKD in the germline V gene. The CDR3 sequence is CATSDRRAAASNQPQHF. The CDR3 coding sequence is TGTGCCACCAGTGACCGCAGGGCGGCAGCGAGCAATCAGCCCCAGCATTTT.

The sample holds many counts of this clonotype. V is TRBV19 and J is TRBJ1-2; 10 bases are shared with TRBD1. With V trimmed by 4 bases and J by 4 bases, 9 bases remained unmatched. Germline loops: CDR1 LNHDA, CDR2 SQIVND (reference sequence). CDR3 length equals 16 residues. This CDR3 reads CASSTTGTGDFYGYTF. Here the CDR3 DNA reads TGTGCCAGTAGTACAACCGGGACAGGGGACTTCTATGGCTACACCTTC.

The chain employs TRBV19 and TRBJ1-1; D perhaps matches TRBD1 (5 bases). Germline CDR1 is LNHDA and CDR2 is SQIVND (reference sequence). The CDR3 length is 14 residues. Trimming took 7 bases from V and 1 from J, leaving 13 bases between them. The chain's CDR3 is CASKRGRENTEAFF. DNA for the CDR3: TGTGCCAGTAAGAGGGGAAGGGAGAACACTGAAGCTTTCTTT.

This clonotype was seen at least ten times. The chain carries TRBV10-1 and TRBJ2-7; 8 bases fit TRBD1. The trim removed 8 bases at V and 2 bases at J, leaving 5 bases unmatched. Germline V lookup: CDR1 WNHNN, CDR2 SYGVQD (reference sequence). This CDR3 has 13 residues. The CDR3 DNA reads TGCGCCAGCCTAGACAGGGGACCCTACGAGCAGTACTTC. This translates into CASLDRGPYEQYF.

This rearrangement joins TRBV6-1 to TRBJ1-5, with D hard to call. This CDR3 region has 14 residues. The germline CDR1 and CDR2 sequences are MNHNS and SASEGT. With 0 bases removed from V and 6 bases from J, the gap between germline ends came to 9 bases. CDR3 protein: CASSEATKSQPQHF. DNA for the CDR3: TGTGCCAGCAGTGAAGCTACTAAGAGTCAGCCCCAGCATTTT.

This clonotype was observed a few times. V usage is TRBV6-2 or TRBV6-3 and J usage is TRBJ1-1; D perhaps matches TRBD1 (6 bases). This CDR3 is 16 amino acids long. V dropped 5 bases and J dropped 3 bases, with 19 bases sitting between them. CDR1 is MNHEY and CDR2 is SVGEGT in the germline V gene. CDR3 residues: CASSVTGDTRYTEAFF. CDR3 DNA sequence: TGTGCCAGCAGTGTGACAGGAGACACCAGGTACACTGAAGCTTTCTTT.

Points on this clonotype: At one boundary the junction diverges from the germline segment, which might be a read error. The CDR3 loop reads CAGSYSLRTEAFF. The DNA of the CDR3 is TGTGCCGGCAGTTACAGTCTTAGGACTGAAGCTTTCTTT. This sequence joins TRBV6-5 and TRBJ1-1; no firm D call. The germline V gene has CDR1 MNHEY and CDR2 SVGAGI. The CDR3 contains 13 residues.

This clonotype was seen at least ten times. The V and J genes are TRBV11-1 and TRBJ1-2; TRBD1 is a possible D gene (6 bases). Looked up from germline, CDR1 is SGHAT and CDR2 is FQDESV (reference sequence). V was trimmed by 0 bases and J by 5 bases, leaving 16 bases between them. The CDR3 is 16 amino acids. The CDR3 sequence is CASSLARGANEYGYTF. The CDR3 DNA is TGTGCCAGCAGCTTAGCCCGGGGGGCGAACGAATATGGCTACACCTTC.

This rearrangement joins TRBV12-5 to TRBJ2-5, with 9 bases aligning to TRBD2. The length of the CDR3 is 16 residues. V was clipped by 3 bases and J by 5 bases; unmatched bases: 10. Germline assignment: CDR1 LGHNT and CDR2 FRNRAP. CDR3 sequence reads: CASGFFLAGLQETQYF. CDR3 nucleotides: TGTGCTAGTGGTTTTTTCCTAGCGGGGCTACAGGAGACCCAGTACTTC.

This clonotype was seen at least ten times. The chain uses TRBV5-1 and TRBJ1-2; 7 nucleotides match TRBD1. The V segment lost 4 bases and the J segment 8 bases; nucleotides outside the gene matches: 14. This CDR3 has 15 residues. Germline CDR1 is SGHRS and CDR2 is YFSETQ. CDR3 sequence (DNA): TGCGCCAGCAGCCCGACGACAGGGCCATGGTGGGGCTACACCTTC. Amino acid sequence: CASSPTTGPWWGYTF.

This chain uses TRBV25-1 with TRBJ1-6; D is unresolved. The V and J ends lost 0 bases and 7 bases respectively, with 13 bases between them. The germline CDR1 and CDR2 sequences are MGHDK and SYGVNS. The CDR3 sequence is 16 residues long. CDR3 protein: CASSEYSGLGNSPLHF. In DNA form, the CDR3 reads TGTGCCAGCAGTGAATATTCAGGCCTTGGGAATTCACCCCTCCACTTT.

This clonotype came up a few times. Being one base from a much bigger clone, this may be a read error. The V call is TRBV7-8, the J call TRBJ1-5, with unresolved D. The CDR3 sequence is 13 residues long. Germline-derived CDR1 and CDR2 are SGHVS and FQNEAQ. The CDR3 region is CASGFSLIQPQHF. CDR3 nucleotide sequence: TGTGCCAGCGGCTTTTCTTTAATCCAGCCCCAGCATTTT.

This CDR3 reads CASSYQGAGETQHF. CDR3 DNA: TGTGCCAGCAGCTATCAGGGGGCAGGAGAGACCCAGCATTTT. V and J are TRBV7-3 and TRBJ1-5, with 8 bases aligning to TRBD1. J gave up 11 bases and V 4 bases, and 10 bases lay outside the gene matches. The CDR3 consists of 14 residues. Per the germline V gene, CDR1 is SGHTA and CDR2 is FQGTGA.

As for this clonotype: The CDR3 does not close with the conserved phenylalanine or tryptophan, likely indicating a read error. This chain links TRBV7-8 with TRBJ1-2; no clear D gene. V was cut by 1 base and J by 8 bases, with 14 bases left in between. The CDR3 runs 14 residues. CDR1 is SGHVS and CDR2 is FQNEAQ in the germline V gene. CDR3 sequence reads: CASSLERDIRGYTI. The CDR3 DNA follows: TGTGCCAGCAGCTTAGAGCGCGACATAAGGGGCTACACCATC.

The chain recombines TRBV19 with TRBJ1-3; D call uncertain. CDR3 size: 12 residues. Trimming removed 4 bases at V and 6 bases at J, with 7 bases between. CDR1 LNHDA and CDR2 SQIVND come from the germline V gene (reference sequence). CDR3: CASSRTENTIYF. CDR3 in DNA: TGTGCCAGTAGTAGGACTGAAAACACCATATATTTT.

This clonotype was recorded only once. V gene TRBV10-3 combines with J gene TRBJ2-2; TRBD2 matches at 7 bases. The CDR3 has 16 residues. Germline values: CDR1 ENHRY, CDR2 SYGVKD. After removal of 3 bases from V and 0 bases from J, the junction contained 4 bases not matched to a gene. The CDR3 region is CAISDRAGTNTGELFF. As DNA, the CDR3 is TGTGCCATCAGTGACCGAGCGGGGACGAACACCGGGGAGCTGTTTTTT.

This clonotype has at least ten counts. This sequence joins TRBV19 and TRBJ1-1; D unclear. V dropped 11 bases and J dropped 4 bases, with 11 bases sitting between them. The V gene's germline CDR1 is LNHDA and CDR2 SQIVND (reference sequence). The CDR3 spans 11 residues. The CDR3 here is CAGRKGTEAFF. CDR3 bases: TGTGCCGGAAGAAAAGGCACTGAAGCTTTCTTT.

This clonotype was detected ten times or more. J is TRBJ1-2 and V is TRBV7-3, with D perhaps TRBD1 (6 bases). Trimming cost V 5 bases and J 1 base, with 11 bases left between them. This CDR3 is built from 14 residues. Germline CDR1 and CDR2: SGHTA and FQGTGA. The DNA of the CDR3 is TGTGCCAGCAGCAAAGGGGGGGTTAACTATGGCTACACCTTC. Translated: CASSKGGVNYGYTF.

This clonotype was observed a handful of times. V usage is TRBV27 and J usage is TRBJ2-2; D uncertain. The CDR3 contains 17 residues. Germline CDR1 MNHEY, CDR2 SMNVEV (reference sequence). With 0 bases removed from V and 0 bases from J, the gap between germline ends came to 11 bases. In DNA form, the CDR3 reads TGTGCCAGCAGTTTATCGAGGCGGTCAGCGAACACCGGGGAGCTGTTTTTT. Encoded protein: CASSLSRRSANTGELFF.

The table lists this clonotype with many counts. CDR3 DNA sequence: TGTGCCACCAGTGAGTACCAGGGGTCAGCCAAAAACATTCAGTACTTC. Amino acids: CATSEYQGSAKNIQYF. This rearrangement joins TRBV24-1 to TRBJ2-4; possible D gene TRBD1, 6 bases. The germline V gene encodes CDR1 KGHDR and CDR2 SFDVKD. Trimming stripped 4 bases from V and 0 bases from J, with 12 bases between. The CDR3 consists of 16 residues.

This clonotype came up many times. The rearrangement links TRBV7-8 to TRBJ1-5; possibly TRBD1 for D (6 bases). CDR1 is SGHVS and CDR2 is FQNEAQ in the germline V gene. V was shortened by 4 bases and J by 6 bases, with 10 bases between the two germline ends. CDR3 length equals 13 residues. In nucleotides, the CDR3 is TGTGCCAGCAGCTACAGGGAGACTCAGCCCCAGCATTTT. Translating gives CASSYRETQPQHF.

The V and J genes are TRBV7-2 and TRBJ1-1; no clear D gene. The germline CDR1 and CDR2 sequences are SGHTA and FQGNSA. CDR3 length equals 13 residues. Trimming removed 5 bases at V and 6 bases at J, with 13 bases between. The CDR3 nucleotides read TGTGCCAGCAGCGAAGGGTCTGGAGCTGAAGCTTTCTTT. It specifies CASSEGSGAEAFF.

This clonotype was observed many times. This rearrangement joins TRBV20-1 to TRBJ2-7; the D gene is possibly TRBD2 (6 bases). Germline assignment: CDR1 DFQATT and CDR2 SNEGSKA (reference sequence). V was clipped by 5 bases and J by 0 bases, with 14 bases between them. The CDR3 totals 14 residues. The CDR3 bases are TGCAGTGCTCGCGGGGACGCTGGCTCCTACGAGCAGTACTTC. This codes for CSARGDAGSYEQYF.